The 23 T cell receptor beta chains listed next were all sequenced from one sample in a study of cytotoxic CD8 clonotypes in ibrutinib-treated CLL. Produced via immunoSEQ multiplex PCR; TCRdb's table is partial and in-frame only. The table includes tens of thousands of clones, approximately 70% detected once. The specimen comprised PBMCs, sampled after 12 months of ibrutinib treatment. The receptor set was obtained from a human donor with chronic lymphocytic leukemia.

This clone was seen a handful of times. The chain recombines TRBV28 with TRBJ1-5; D remains unclear. Germline CDR1 and CDR2: MDHEN and SYDVKM. This CDR3 has 15 amino acids. V was shortened by 10 bases and J by 2 bases, with 18 bases between the two germline ends. The CDR3 here is CATLPGISGNQPQHF. The CDR3 DNA is TGTGCCACCCTCCCCGGCATATCGGGCAATCAGCCCCAGCATTTT.

This rearrangement joins TRBV4-3 to TRBJ2-1; 12 bases agree with TRBD2. The CDR3 is 20 amino acids. V lost 1 base and J lost 5; bases outside the gene matches: 15. Germline V lookup: CDR1 LGHNA, CDR2 YSLEER. CDR3 protein: CASSQVWTSGAALIDNEQFF. The CDR3 nucleotides are TGCGCCAGCAGCCAAGTATGGACTAGCGGGGCGGCCCTCATCGACAATGAGCAGTTCTTC.

The V and J genes are TRBV7-8 and TRBJ2-7; no firm D call. The V gene lost 1 base and the J gene lost 4 bases, with 5 bases spanning the gap. From germline, CDR1 is SGHVS and CDR2 FQNEAQ. The CDR3 has 12 amino acids. This chain's CDR3 is CASSLVGYEQYF. DNA of the CDR3: TGTGCCAGCAGCTTAGTTGGTTACGAGCAGTACTTC. Combining the CDR3 with reference TRBV7-8 and TRBJ2-7 gives the whole variable domain GAGVSQSPRYKVAKRGQDVALRCDPISGHVSLFWYQQALGQGPEFLTYFQNEAQLDKSGLPSDRFFAERPEGSVSTLKIQRTQQEDSAVYLCASSLVGYEQYFGPGTRLTVT.

This clone was counted once. V gene TRBV9 combines with J gene TRBJ1-5, with a weak D call TRBD1 (5 bases). Germline V gene sequence: CDR1 SGDLS, CDR2 YYNGEE. The CDR3 is 15 amino acids. The V gene lost 3 bases and the J gene lost 1 base, with 11 bases spanning the gap. CDR3 sequence reads: CASSAGVTSNQPQHF. The CDR3 DNA follows: TGTGCCAGCAGCGCGGGGGTCACGAGCAATCAGCCCCAGCATTTT.

The gene calls are TRBV18 and TRBJ2-3, with unresolved D. Trimming cost V 3 bases and J 1 base, with 8 bases left between them. The CDR3 consists of 14 residues. Looked up from germline, CDR1 is KGHSH and CDR2 is LQKENI. The CDR3 spells CASSPDGGTDTQYF. CDR3 DNA sequence: TGTGCCAGCTCACCCGATGGGGGCACAGATACGCAGTATTTT.

The chain combines TRBV30 with TRBJ2-3, with 8 bases lining up with TRBD1. This CDR3 is built from 14 residues. Per the germline V gene, CDR1 is GTSNPN and CDR2 is SVGIG (reference sequence). J was trimmed by 2 bases and V by 8 bases; bases with no gene match: 9. The CDR3 region is CAAHGTGNTDTQYF. DNA for the CDR3: TGTGCCGCCCACGGGACAGGAAACACAGATACGCAGTATTTT.

The chain carries TRBV12-5 and TRBJ2-7; D not resolved. Looked up from germline, CDR1 is LGHNT and CDR2 is FRNRAP. The germline V and J ends were trimmed by 3 bases and 1 base, with 7 bases remaining between them. This CDR3 has 13 amino acids. CDR3 loop: CASGLGRSYEQYF. DNA of the CDR3: TGTGCTAGTGGTTTAGGTCGTTCCTACGAGCAGTACTTC.

The rearrangement uses TRBV2 and TRBJ1-5; TRBD1 is a possible D gene (6 bases). CDR1 is SNHLY, CDR2 FYNNEI, per germline. Trimming stripped 7 bases from V and 2 bases from J, with 12 bases between. This CDR3 region has 14 residues. Here the CDR3 reads CASTGATGNQPQHF. CDR3 nucleotides: TGTGCCAGCACGGGGGCAACAGGCAATCAGCCCCAGCATTTT.

This clone was counted a few times. This rearrangement joins TRBV27 to TRBJ2-7, with D unclear. CDR3 length: 15 residues. V shed 1 base and J shed 3 bases, with 13 bases lying between them. CDR1 and CDR2 from the germline V gene are MNHEY and SMNVEV (reference sequence). The CDR3 region is CASSLLWSENYEQYF. The CDR3 DNA reads as TGTGCCAGCAGTTTATTGTGGTCGGAGAACTACGAGCAGTACTTC.

The chain uses TRBV19 and TRBJ2-7, with unresolved D. V was clipped by 8 bases and J by 0 bases, with 8 bases between them. The length of the CDR3 is 12 residues. In germline, CDR1 is LNHDA, CDR2 SQIVND (reference sequence). The CDR3 is CASSGLSYEQYF. The CDR3 DNA reads as TGTGCCAGTTCGGGCCTCTCCTACGAGCAGTACTTC.

The chain is built from TRBV28 and TRBJ2-5, with D perhaps matching TRBD2 (8 bases). Between the trimmed V and J ends, which lost 4 bases and 7 bases, there was a span of 19 bases. Germline V lookup: CDR1 MDHEN, CDR2 SYDVKM. The CDR3 extends over 15 amino acids. The CDR3 sequence: CASSSGGGRPGTQYF. The CDR3 region has the DNA TGTGCCAGCAGTTCGGGAGGGGGCCGGCCGGGGACCCAGTACTTC.

This rearrangement joins TRBV19 to TRBJ1-5, with 10 bases that match TRBD1. CDR3 length: 15 residues. Per the germline V gene, CDR1 is LNHDA and CDR2 is SQIVND (reference sequence). Trimming at V came to 7 bases and at J to 5 bases, leaving 8 bases not matched to a gene. CDR3: CASNPGQGRYQPQHF. CDR3 in DNA: TGTGCCAGTAACCCGGGACAGGGGCGTTATCAGCCCCAGCATTTT.

The chain joins TRBV7-9 to TRBJ2-1, with D tentatively TRBD1 (6 bases). CDR3 length equals 14 residues. The germline CDR1 and CDR2 sequences are SEHNR and FQNEAQ (reference sequence). V lost 5 bases to trimming and J lost 10 bases, with 18 bases between them. The CDR3 protein is CASSPTTGVIEQFF. The CDR3 bases are TGTGCCAGCAGCCCCACGACAGGCGTCATCGAGCAGTTCTTC.

The V gene is TRBV7-8, the J gene TRBJ1-3; TRBD1 might be the D (5 bases). Trimming cost V 1 base and J 0 bases, with 16 bases left between them. The CDR3 is made up of 18 amino acids. From germline, CDR1 is SGHVS and CDR2 FQNEAQ. In nucleotides, the CDR3 is TGTGCCAGCAGCTTAGTTCAGGGCAGCAGCCGCTCTGGAAACACCATATATTTT. This encodes CASSLVQGSSRSGNTIYF.

DNA of the CDR3: TGTGCCAGCAGCTTATCCGGGACAGCTAACGAGCAGTACTTC. Its protein is CASSLSGTANEQYF. The chain links TRBV7-9 to TRBJ2-7, with 7 bases identical to TRBD1. The CDR3 spans 14 residues. The V and J ends lost 2 bases and 5 bases, in that order; junction bases with no gene match: 6. CDR1 is SEHNR, CDR2 FQNEAQ, per germline (reference sequence).

V gene TRBV7-2 combines with J gene TRBJ1-2, with D unclear. CDR3 size: 15 residues. Germline CDR1 reads SGHTA; CDR2 reads FQGNSA. Trimming stripped 0 bases from V and 2 bases from J, with 10 bases between. The CDR3 nucleotides read TGTGCCAGCAGCTTAGCGCTGTCGCAAAACTATGGCTACACCTTC. Encoded protein: CASSLALSQNYGYTF.

This clone came up a few times. The DNA of the CDR3 is TGCGCCAGCAGCTTATCTGGGAGAGGCACTGAAGCTTTCTTT. It yields the protein CASSLSGRGTEAFF. The V and J genes are TRBV5-1 and TRBJ1-1, with D uncertain. Germline CDR1 and CDR2: SGHRS and YFSETQ. This CDR3 contains 14 residues. V dropped 2 bases and J dropped 4 bases, with 12 bases sitting between them.

The chain carries TRBV15 and TRBJ2-3; D is unresolved. The CDR3 covers 14 residues. The germline V gene encodes CDR1 LNHNV and CDR2 YYDKDF (reference sequence). Trimming stripped 0 bases from V and 4 bases from J, with 8 bases between. CDR3 loop: CATSRDLVADTQYF. The DNA for the CDR3 is TGTGCCACCAGCAGAGATCTAGTCGCAGATACGCAGTATTTT.

This clone came up a few times. The chain is built from TRBV10-1 and TRBJ1-5; tentative D call: TRBD1 (5 bases). This CDR3 region has 13 residues. The ends were cut back, 1 base at V and 5 bases at J, with 6 bases in the middle. CDR1 is WNHNN and CDR2 is SYGVQD in the germline V gene (reference sequence). CDR3 loop: CASSEWGDQPQHF. The CDR3 DNA follows: TGCGCCAGCAGTGAGTGGGGGGATCAGCCCCAGCATTTT.

The chain carries TRBV10-3 and TRBJ2-5; no reliable D call. Germline CDR1 reads ENHRY; CDR2 reads SYGVKD. Trimming stripped 3 bases from V and 3 bases from J, with 14 bases between. This CDR3 comprises 15 residues. In DNA, the CDR3 is TGTGCCATCAGTGATTTGTTAGGACGTAAAGAGACCCAGTACTTC. Protein: CAISDLLGRKETQYF.

This sequence joins TRBV5-1 and TRBJ1-3; D unresolved. CDR3 size: 15 residues. Trimming shortened V by 1 base and J by 1 base, and 9 bases separated the two germline ends. In germline, CDR1 is SGHRS, CDR2 YFSETQ. CDR3 in DNA: TGCGCCAGCAGCTTGTCCGCAGGTTCTGGAAACACCATATATTTT. Residues: CASSLSAGSGNTIYF.

The chain couples TRBV19 to TRBJ2-3; D possibly uses TRBD1 or TRBD2 (5 bases each). The CDR3 contains 15 residues. Germline CDR1 reads LNHDA; CDR2 reads SQIVND (reference sequence). V was clipped by 3 bases and J by 0 bases, with 10 bases between them. The CDR3 loop reads CASSISRGSTDTQYF. As DNA, the CDR3 is TGTGCCAGTAGTATTTCGAGGGGTAGCACAGATACGCAGTATTTT.

V is TRBV9 and J is TRBJ2-3; D remains ambiguous. Trimming took 0 bases from V and 0 from J, leaving 5 bases between them. This CDR3 spans 14 amino acids. The germline gives CDR1 SGDLS, CDR2 YYNGEE. Here the CDR3 reads CASSVDGSTDTQYF. The CDR3, as DNA: TGTGCCAGCAGCGTAGACGGGAGCACAGATACGCAGTATTTT.